Reported below is one T cell receptor beta chain. Produced via immunoSEQ multiplex PCR; TCRdb's table is partial and in-frame only. This sample has fewer than 350,000 clones, with roughly nine tenths found just once. This entry is derived from a study of blood T cell repertoires in COVID-19. Assignments of participants to cohorts depended upon their own reported clinical history. From germline, CDR1 is SGHRS and CDR2 YFSETQ. Trimming took 4 bases from V and 6 from J; bases not matched to a gene: 9. The CDR3 loop spans 17 amino acids. Sequencing was carried out using PBMCs or T cells enriched from blood (not recorded which). This clonotype was obtained from a woman aged 40 to 49 who had recovered from COVID-19. The V call is TRBV5-1, the J call TRBJ2-3; 15 positions match TRBD2. The CDR3 coding sequence is TGCGCCAGCAGCCTAGGACTAGCGGGAGGGGACTCCGATACGCAGTATTTT. Its protein product is CASSLGLAGGDSDTQYF.